The clone carrying this T cell receptor (beta chain) was detected a few times. Its antigen is as yet unknown. For a library built for alpha chains, this beta chain is a stray read; little rests on its size. This entry belongs to a study of spatial heterogeneity in lung cancer. Notes on the study in general: Tumors with more nonsynonymous mutations had more expanded intratumoral alpha and beta TCRs.

In TCRdb, the 5' RACE reads were re-called with MiXCR into one record per CDR3 protein. The profile shows about 6,900 distinct CDR3 sequences, about 12% of them singletons. The time point: sample taken at primary tumor resection. The CDR3 is 12 amino acids. Germline CDR1 is MNHEY and CDR2 is SVGEGT. V lost 5 bases, J lost 9 bases, and 13 bases lay in between. This clonotype originated in a male donor with early-stage non-small cell lung cancer. The chain joins TRBV6-2 or TRBV6-3 to TRBJ1-1; tentative D call: TRBD1 (5 bases). The starting material was lung tumor tissue, obtained at surgery. In DNA form, the CDR3 reads TGTGCCAGCAGTCTCGGGGGAACAAAAGCTTTCTTT. This sequence encodes CASSLGGTKAFF.